The clone carrying this T cell receptor beta chain showed up just once. There are 16 residues in the CDR3. The ends were cut back, 0 bases at V and 0 bases at J, with 11 bases in the middle. In germline, CDR1 is SGHDT, CDR2 YYEEEE. The data were obtained in a study of blood T cell repertoires in COVID-19. On the study more broadly: Samples representing acute and convalescent COVID-19 were sourced from the United States, Italy and Spain. PBMCs, B-cell-depleted T cells, or T cells provided the cDNA or gDNA that made up the material.

In the original processing: Nucleated cell number was recorded as an estimate derived from reference gene primer amplification. This table comes from immunoSEQ multiplex PCR, and its TCRdb copy is limited to in-frame clones, with some not included. The D gene and trimming were derived from the DNA, and the V and J assignments and clone size from that table. The sample yields fewer than 95,000 clones, about 74% seen once. One Seattle source followed patients from active infection through their disease course. The receptor's source is a man in his 70s with COVID-19, enrolled during active disease. The chain combines TRBV5-6 with TRBJ2-3, with D possibly TRBD2 on 6 matching bases. Material: peripheral blood. The DNA for the CDR3 is TGTGCCAGCAGCTTGGGGGCGGGGCCGAGCACAGATACGCAGTATTTT. Translated: CASSLGAGPSTDTQYF.